These 26 T cell receptor beta chains originate from one sample sequenced in a study of identical twins. TCRdb recomputed calls from the 5' RACE reads with MiXCR, one row per CDR3 protein. The table shows more than 1.5 million distinct CDR3 sequences, with under 35% occurring only once. The sequencing input was cord blood. The source of these receptors is a newborn girl in good health.

This chain joins TRBV13 and TRBJ2-1; D remains unclear. Germline-derived CDR1 and CDR2 are PRHDT and FYEKMQ (reference sequence). The CDR3 is made up of 13 amino acids. The germline V and J ends were trimmed by 3 bases and 6 bases, with 9 bases remaining between them. Here the CDR3 reads CASSFWSGNEQFF. The CDR3 DNA follows: TGTGCCAGCAGCTTTTGGTCCGGCAATGAGCAGTTCTTC. The variable domain in full, with the rest retrieved from reference TRBV13 and TRBJ2-1, is AAGVIQSPRHLIKEKRETATLKCYPIPRHDTVYWYQQGPGQDPQFLISFYEKMQSDKGSIPDRFSAQQFSDYHSELNMSSLELGDSALYFCASSFWSGNEQFFGPGTRLTVL.

This clonotype was seen a few times. The chain recombines TRBV2 with TRBJ2-1, with 8 bases that match TRBD2. Per germline, CDR1 SNHLY and CDR2 FYNNEI. Unmatched junction bases numbered 8, after V lost 6 bases and J lost 7 bases. This CDR3 contains 14 residues. The CDR3 coding sequence is TGTGCCAGCAGCCCGGGAGGGCCCAGGAATGAGCAGTTCTTC. The encoded protein is CASSPGGPRNEQFF.

Notes on this clonotype: Being one base from a much bigger clone, this may be a read error. The V call is TRBV4-2, the J call TRBJ1-2, with no clear D. The CDR3 has 13 amino acids. Germline lookup yields CDR1 LGHNA and CDR2 YNFKEQ. The DNA for the CDR3 is TGTGCCAACAGCCAAGATGTGATGAGTGGCTACACCTTC. It yields the protein CANSQDVMSGYTF.

The V gene is TRBV6-1, the J gene TRBJ2-3; no clear D gene. CDR1 MNHNS and CDR2 SASEGT come from the germline V gene. Trimming took 6 bases from V and 1 from J, leaving 14 bases between them. The CDR3 is 15 amino acids. CDR3 in DNA: TGTGCCAGCAGGTCGCGACGGGTTGGCACAGATACGCAGTATTTT. Translated, it gives CASRSRRVGTDTQYF.

The chain links TRBV2 to TRBJ2-1; D gene unclear. V was clipped by 2 bases and J by 15 bases, with 14 bases between them. This CDR3 has 12 amino acids. CDR1 and CDR2 (germline): SNHLY, FYNNEI. CDR3 region: CASSEWSARTFF. The CDR3 DNA reads TGTGCCAGCAGTGAATGGTCGGCTAGAACGTTCTTC.

The genes are TRBV10-3 and TRBJ1-5; perhaps TRBD1 as D (5 bases). Germline V gives CDR1 ENHRY, CDR2 SYGVKD. The V and J ends lost 10 bases and 8 bases respectively, with 18 bases between them. The CDR3 has 13 residues. The CDR3 nucleotides read TGTGCCACCCGCGGGGGAACCAGTGAGCCCCAGCATTTT. Its translation: CATRGGTSEPQHF.

This clonotype has more than one count but fewer than ten. The J gene is TRBJ1-2, the V gene TRBV6-1, with 7 bases that match TRBD1. Looked up from germline, CDR1 is MNHNS and CDR2 is SASEGT. V gave up 9 bases and J gave up 4 bases; unmatched junction bases: 14. This CDR3 contains 15 residues. In DNA, the CDR3 is TGTGCCAGTACCCCCTACAGGGGACCGTTCTATGGCTACACCTTC. Translated: CASTPYRGPFYGYTF.

This clonotype was detected a few times. V gene TRBV6-2 or TRBV6-3 combines with J gene TRBJ1-5; 12 bases are shared with TRBD1. With 6 bases clipped from V and 0 bases from J, the junction kept 6 bases outside the gene matches. The CDR3 contains 17 residues. The germline gives CDR1 MNHEY, CDR2 SVGEGT. CDR3 protein: CASRGQGAPYSNQPQHF. The CDR3 DNA reads as TGTGCCAGCAGGGGACAGGGGGCCCCTTATAGCAATCAGCCCCAGCATTTT.

CDR3 coding DNA: TGTGCCAGCAGCCCGTTCACAGGGATTAACACTGAAGCTTTCTTT. It is translated as CASSPFTGINTEAFF. The rearrangement links TRBV7-2 to TRBJ1-1, with a weak D call TRBD1 (6 bases). The ends were cut back, 5 bases at V and 2 bases at J, with 15 bases in the middle. This CDR3 comprises 15 residues. CDR1 and CDR2 from the germline V gene are SGHTA and FQGNSA.

The chain employs TRBV12-3 or TRBV12-4 and TRBJ2-1; D is undetermined. The CDR3 length is 15 residues. Deletions cut 2 bases from V and 7 bases from J, with 15 bases between. The CDR3 protein is CASSLSLGSPNEQFF. The CDR3 DNA reads as TGTGCCAGCAGTTTAAGTTTGGGCAGTCCGAATGAGCAGTTCTTC.

Concerning this clonotype itself: An end of the junction differs from the germline gene, which may be a read error. The rearrangement uses TRBV4-1 and TRBJ2-5, with D possibly TRBD2 on 5 matching bases. The CDR3 is 13 amino acids. CDR1 is MGHRA, CDR2 YSYEKL, per germline. CDR3 sequence (DNA): TGCGCCAGCAGCCAACTCCCAATAGCGACCCAGTACTTT. This sequence encodes CASSQLPIATQYF.

In this sample, this clonotype turned up once. V and J are TRBV3-1 and TRBJ1-4, with D possibly TRBD1 on 5 matching bases. This CDR3 has 14 residues. Germline lookup yields CDR1 LGHDT and CDR2 YNNKEL (reference sequence). V lost 3 bases, J lost 8 bases, and 13 bases lay in between. CDR3 DNA sequence: TGTGCCAGCAGCCACGGGGCTAGGGGAGAAAAACTGTTTTTT. Translation: CASSHGARGEKLFF.

This clonotype was counted only a few times. The chain has TRBV5-1 and TRBJ2-3; perhaps TRBD2 as D (6 bases). The germline V gene has CDR1 SGHRS and CDR2 YFSETQ. The V end lost 4 bases, the J end lost 4 bases, and 22 bases lay between the germline ends. CDR3 length: 17 amino acids. CDR3 DNA sequence: TGCGCCAGCAGCCCCTCTAGCGCCTCGGTAAGGGCAGATACGCAGTATTTT. It translates to CASSPSSASVRADTQYF.

The CDR3 loop reads CASSLFRADNNSPLHF. Here the CDR3 DNA reads TGCGCCAGCAGCTTGTTCAGGGCAGATAATAATTCACCCCTCCACTTT. This rearrangement joins TRBV5-1 to TRBJ1-6; maybe TRBD1 (5 bases). The V and J ends lost 1 base and 5 bases respectively, with 13 bases between them. Germline CDR1 SGHRS, CDR2 YFSETQ. This CDR3 is 16 amino acids long.

This clonotype appeared a few times. The chain uses TRBV10-3 and TRBJ2-3, with 9 bases identical to TRBD2. The CDR3 loop spans 15 amino acids. CDR1 is ENHRY and CDR2 is SYGVKD in the germline V gene. V was pared by 9 bases and J by 4 bases, with 11 bases of the junction left unmatched. The CDR3, as DNA: TGTGCCATATCCGAGGCGGGAGGGGATGCAGATACGCAGTATTTT. Protein sequence: CAISEAGGDADTQYF.

Only a few counts were recorded for this clonotype. The V gene is TRBV6-5, the J gene TRBJ2-1, with TRBD1 identical over 10 bases. The J segment lost 3 bases and the V segment lost 4 bases, leaving 12 bases of the junction unmatched. This CDR3 contains 18 residues. The V gene's germline CDR1 is MNHEY and CDR2 SVGAGI. CDR3 amino acids: CASSCPGTGVVNYNEQFF. The DNA of the CDR3 is TGTGCCAGCAGTTGTCCCGGGACAGGGGTTGTAAACTACAATGAGCAGTTCTTC.

This chain links TRBV27 with TRBJ1-1; D perhaps matches TRBD1 (5 bases). CDR3 length: 17 amino acids. CDR1 is MNHEY, CDR2 SMNVEV, per germline (reference sequence). V lost 5 bases to trimming and J lost 0 bases, with 19 bases between them. In DNA, the CDR3 is TGTGCCAGCAGTGCTCGGGGGGGAGTATGGATGAACACTGAAGCTTTCTTT. Translated, it gives CASSARGGVWMNTEAFF.

This clonotype was found once. The junction differs from germline at one of its ends, possibly a read error. The V and J genes are TRBV30 and TRBJ2-3, with 7 nucleotides matching TRBD2. The germline CDR1 and CDR2 sequences are GTSNPN and SVGIG (reference sequence). The CDR3 runs 15 residues. The CDR3 DNA is TGTGCCTGCAGTGTAGGGCTAGCGGGCACAGATACGCAGTATTTT. Encoded protein: CACSVGLAGTDTQYF.

The V and J genes are TRBV24-1 and TRBJ2-1, with 14 positions matching TRBD2. CDR3 length: 18 residues. The V and J ends lost 3 bases and 7 bases, in that order; junction bases with no gene match: 10. Germline CDR1 KGHDR, CDR2 SFDVKD. This chain's CDR3 is CATSDAISTSGGANEQFF. CDR3 DNA: TGTGCCACCAGTGATGCGATTTCGACTAGCGGGGGGGCAAATGAGCAGTTCTTC.

As concerns this clonotype: A read error may be the cause here, since a much bigger clone is one base away. This chain joins TRBV14 and TRBJ2-3; D gene uncertain. The germline V gene has CDR1 SGHDN and CDR2 FVKESK. This CDR3 has 13 residues. CDR3 in amino acids: CAGSPLITDTQYF. CDR3 bases: TGTGCCGGCAGCCCACTTATCACAGATACGCAGTATTTT.

At least ten counts were recorded for this clonotype. The rearrangement links TRBV12-3 or TRBV12-4 to TRBJ2-5; 13 nucleotides line up with TRBD2. CDR3 length: 14 amino acids. V was clipped by 5 bases and J by 4 bases; unmatched bases: 1. CDR3 DNA: TGTGCCAGCAGTACTAGCGGGAGGGCAGAGACCCAGTACTTC. Amino acids: CASSTSGRAETQYF.

The chain has TRBV28 and TRBJ2-7, with D hard to call. Germline CDR1 is MDHEN and CDR2 is SYDVKM. The CDR3 covers 14 residues. Deletions cut 4 bases from V and 2 bases from J, with 12 bases between. CDR3 loop: CASSCFDSTYEQYF. As DNA, the CDR3 is TGTGCCAGCAGTTGCTTCGACTCCACCTACGAGCAGTACTTC.

This chain uses TRBV14 with TRBJ2-1; 7 bases match TRBD2. CDR3 length: 15 residues. Germline lookup yields CDR1 SGHDN and CDR2 FVKESK. V dropped 4 bases and J dropped 2; count of bases not matched to a gene: 5. CDR3 sequence (DNA): TGTGCCAGCAGCCCAGGAGCGGGAACCTACAATGAGCAGTTCTTC. Residues: CASSPGAGTYNEQFF.

This clonotype turned up a few times. V gene TRBV6-5 combines with J gene TRBJ2-5; D remains ambiguous. The CDR3 loop spans 13 amino acids. V lost 2 bases and J 5 bases, leaving 9 bases between the germline ends. CDR1 is MNHEY, CDR2 SVGAGI, per germline. Here the CDR3 reads CASSYGFRETQYF. The CDR3 DNA is TGTGCCAGCAGTTACGGGTTCAGGGAGACCCAGTACTTC.

This clonotype came up a few times. The chain recombines TRBV28 with TRBJ1-1; D possibly corresponds to TRBD1 (6 bases). Between the trimmed V and J ends, which lost 4 bases and 1 base, there was a span of 16 bases. Germline CDR1 and CDR2: MDHEN and SYDVKM. CDR3 length equals 16 residues. Here the CDR3 DNA reads TGTGCCAGCAGTTGGAAGCCTCAGACAGGGAACACTGAAGCTTTCTTT. Its translation is CASSWKPQTGNTEAFF.

This chain uses TRBV11-2 with TRBJ2-3; 10 nucleotides match TRBD2. CDR1 is SGHAT and CDR2 is FQNNGV in the germline V gene. The CDR3 consists of 17 residues. V was clipped by 5 bases and J by 2 bases; unmatched bases: 10. This chain's CDR3 is CASSASLAGEHTDTQYF. CDR3 nucleotides: TGTGCCAGCAGCGCGAGCCTAGCGGGGGAACACACAGATACGCAGTATTTT. Supplemented by reference TRBV11-2 and TRBJ2-3, the full variable domain reads EAGVAQSPRYKIIEKRQSVAFWCNPISGHATLYWYQQILGQGPKLLIQFQNNGVVDDSQLPKDRFSAERLKGVDSTLKIQPAKLEDSAVYLCASSASLAGEHTDTQYFGPGTRLTVL.